The text below deals with one T cell receptor beta chain. The V and J ends lost 0 bases and 4 bases, in that order; junction bases with no gene match: 13. The CDR3 spans 19 residues. Looked up from germline, CDR1 is SGHAT and CDR2 is FQNNGV. PBMCs numbering at least 6.5 million were isolated per sample. This entry is derived from a study of blood T cells in healthy people across ages. With a J-beta primer mix and a sample-barcoded 5' primer, a second PCR ran 7 to 11 cycles. TCRdb itself ran the 5' RACE reads through MiXCR, one entry per CDR3 protein. The sample lists about 900,000 distinct CDR3 sequences; 62% were seen once.

The sequencing input was blood. The sequence was collected from a man under 40 in good health. The chain recombines TRBV11-2 with TRBJ2-5; 11 bases match TRBD2. Here the CDR3 DNA reads TGTGCCAGCAGCTTAGATAGTCGAACTAGCGGGGGAGAGGGAGAGACCCAGTACTTC. It yields the protein CASSLDSRTSGGEGETQYF.